Presented here are 17 T cell receptor beta chains from one specimen sequenced in a study of shared clonotypes between healthy human individuals. TCRdb's copy holds only in-frame clones and misses some; the assay was immunoSEQ multiplex PCR. The data contain about 2.4 million clones, approximately 92% of them seen just once; the ten biggest clones take up roughly 0.15%. Sequencing was carried out using naive CD4+ T cells sorted from blood. As for subset: CD45RA+ positively selected. The receptors were gathered from a man between 18 and 35 years old in good health.

CDR3 DNA sequence: TGTGCCAGCAGCTTGCGCAGGGTAGCGGGAGGGTTCGGAGATACGCAGTATTTT. Encoded protein: CASSLRRVAGGFGDTQYF. The rearrangement links TRBV5-6 to TRBJ2-3, with 11 bases aligning to TRBD2. The CDR3 consists of 18 residues. Germline CDR1 reads SGHDT; CDR2 reads YYEEEE. V shed 1 base, J shed 5 bases, and the junction held 12 bases outside the gene matches.

CDR3 protein: CASSSFPRTSVKGYEQYF. DNA of the CDR3: TGTGCCAGCAGCTCCTTTCCCCGGACTAGCGTTAAAGGTTACGAGCAGTACTTC. The V call is TRBV7-2, the J call TRBJ2-7; 9 nucleotides line up with TRBD2. The length of the CDR3 is 18 residues. Germline assignment: CDR1 SGHTA and CDR2 FQGNSA. The trim removed 4 bases at V and 4 bases at J, leaving 17 bases unmatched.

The genes are TRBV9 and TRBJ2-3; the D gene is possibly TRBD2 (6 bases). CDR3 length equals 15 residues. Germline CDR1 is SGDLS and CDR2 is YYNGEE. V lost 4 bases and J lost 2, with 14 bases in between. CDR3 protein: CASSRFERVTDTQYF. The DNA for the CDR3 is TGTGCCAGCAGCCGCTTCGAGCGGGTCACAGATACGCAGTATTTT.

The V call is TRBV4-3, the J call TRBJ1-1; a weak D match, TRBD1 (5 bases). This CDR3 contains 15 residues. V lost 2 bases and J 4 bases, leaving 14 bases between the germline ends. Germline V gene lookup returns CDR1 LGHNA and CDR2 YSLEER. The CDR3: CASSQSRETTTEAFF. Here the CDR3 DNA reads TGCGCCAGCAGCCAATCCAGGGAGACTACCACTGAAGCTTTCTTT.

V gene TRBV5-1 combines with J gene TRBJ1-3; TRBD1 matches 7 bases. The junction had 8 bases not matched to a gene; V was cut back by 4 bases and J by 1 base. This CDR3 has 16 residues. Germline V gene sequence: CDR1 SGHRS, CDR2 YFSETQ. The chain's CDR3 is CASSHGQAQSGNTIYF. CDR3 in DNA: TGCGCCAGCAGCCACGGACAGGCTCAATCTGGAAACACCATATATTTT.

Turning to this clone: The sample holds other DNA sequences that translate to the same CDR3. The genes are TRBV7-9 and TRBJ1-1; D not resolved. The germline V and J ends were trimmed by 5 bases and 5 bases, with 6 bases remaining between them. Germline assignment: CDR1 SEHNR and CDR2 FQNEAQ (reference sequence). The CDR3 is made up of 11 amino acids. This CDR3 is CASSPLTEAFF. CDR3 in DNA: TGTGCCAGCAGCCCCCTTACTGAAGCTTTCTTT. The whole variable domain, filled in from reference TRBV7-9 and TRBJ1-1, reads DTGVSQNPRHKITKRGQNVTFRCDPISEHNRLYWYRQTLGQGPEFLTYFQNEAQLEKSRLLSDRFSAERPKGSFSTLEIQRTEQGDSAMYLCASSPLTEAFFGQGTRLTVV.

The chain has TRBV21-1 and TRBJ2-7; the table's D call, TRBD2, was not checked against the DNA. TRBV21-1 is recorded as a pseudogene. CDR3 size: 13 residues. This CDR3 reads CASSNGGGYEQYF. The CDR3 bases are TGTGCCAGCAGCAATGGGGGAGGCTACGAGCAGTACTTC.

This clone was counted once. V is TRBV28 and J is TRBJ1-5; 10 nucleotides align to TRBD1. In germline, CDR1 is MDHEN, CDR2 SYDVKM. V lost 3 bases, J lost 2 bases, and 13 bases stayed unmatched. This CDR3 has 19 residues. CDR3 nucleotide sequence: TGTGCCAGCAGTTTTTATGGGACAGGGGTAGTTCAGGGCAATCAGCCCCAGCATTTT. Its protein product is CASSFYGTGVVQGNQPQHF.

The J gene is TRBJ1-1, the V gene TRBV7-2, with TRBD1 identical over 9 bases. Germline trimming cut 1 base from V and 10 bases from J; bases unmatched to any gene: 10. Per the germline V gene, CDR1 is SGHTA and CDR2 is FQGNSA. The CDR3 has 15 residues. CDR3: CASSLEALGGQGAFF. The DNA of the CDR3 is TGTGCCAGCAGCTTAGAGGCCTTGGGGGGACAGGGAGCTTTCTTT.

J is TRBJ2-3 and V is TRBV30; D remains ambiguous. The CDR3 length is 13 residues. With 5 bases removed from V and 7 bases from J, the gap between germline ends came to 16 bases. CDR1 GTSNPN and CDR2 SVGIG come from the germline V gene (reference sequence). The CDR3 nucleotides read TGTGCCTGGGGGCCGGTTAGTGGAAATACGCAGTATTTT. Amino acids: CAWGPVSGNTQYF.

This chain uses TRBV19 with TRBJ1-1; perhaps TRBD1 as D (5 bases). The germline V gene has CDR1 LNHDA and CDR2 SQIVND (reference sequence). The CDR3 consists of 15 residues. Trimming stripped 4 bases from V and 4 bases from J, with 16 bases between. The CDR3 loop reads CASSKSRQGVTEAFF. DNA for the CDR3: TGTGCCAGTAGTAAATCGCGGCAGGGTGTCACTGAAGCTTTCTTT.

The V gene is TRBV5-1, the J gene TRBJ2-5; 7 positions match TRBD1. The CDR3 runs 15 residues. The germline CDR1 and CDR2 sequences are SGHRS and YFSETQ. The trim removed 4 bases at V and 3 bases at J, leaving 9 bases unmatched. The CDR3 bases are TGCGCCAGCAGCCGTCGGACAGGCCAAAAAGAGACCCAGTACTTC. It codes for CASSRRTGQKETQYF.

The chain joins TRBV6-5 to TRBJ1-1, with D tentatively TRBD1 (5 bases). The CDR3 sequence is 15 residues long. CDR1 and CDR2 (germline): MNHEY, SVGAGI. Trimming cost V 6 bases and J 1 base, with 15 bases left between them. The CDR3 DNA reads TGTGCCAGCAGGGCAGGGCAGGCTTGGAACACTGAAGCTTTCTTT. Protein: CASRAGQAWNTEAFF.

The J gene is TRBJ1-4, the V gene TRBV28; D perhaps matches TRBD1 (6 bases). Germline V gene data show CDR1 as MDHEN and CDR2 as SYDVKM. The CDR3 spans 14 residues. Trimming took off 5 bases at V and 4 bases at J, with 11 bases between the two ends. The CDR3 sequence is CASSLTGYNEKLFF. DNA for the CDR3: TGTGCCAGCAGTCTGACAGGTTATAATGAAAAACTGTTTTTT.

This chain connects TRBV7-2 to TRBJ2-2; D remains unclear. Between the trimmed V and J ends, which lost 3 bases and 2 bases, there was a span of 10 bases. The CDR3 length is 15 residues. Germline-derived CDR1 and CDR2 are SGHTA and FQGNSA. The CDR3 protein is CASSLKVGNTGELFF. The CDR3 coding sequence is TGTGCCAGCAGCTTGAAAGTAGGAAACACCGGGGAGCTGTTTTTT.

A single count supports this clone. The rearrangement joins TRBV19 to TRBJ1-5, with D hard to call. Trimming cost V 4 bases and J 0 bases, with 10 bases left between them. CDR1 and CDR2 (germline): LNHDA, SQIVND (reference sequence). This CDR3 comprises 15 residues. The CDR3 region has the DNA TGTGCCAGTAGTACCCAGGAGTATAGCAATCAGCCCCAGCATTTT. Encoded protein: CASSTQEYSNQPQHF. The complete variable domain, with remaining parts taken from reference TRBV19 and TRBJ1-5, reads DGGITQSPKYLFRKEGQNVTLSCEQNLNHDAMYWYRQDPGQGLRLIYYSQIVNDFQKGDIAEGYSVSREKKESFPLTVTSAQKNPTAFYLCASSTQEYSNQPQHFGDGTRLSIL.

The chain joins TRBV6-1 to TRBJ1-6; 7 nucleotides agree with TRBD1. Germline assignment: CDR1 MNHNS and CDR2 SASEGT. The J segment lost 6 bases and the V segment lost 5 bases, leaving 4 bases of the junction unmatched. The CDR3 is 14 residues long. The CDR3: CASSLGQVNSPLHF. The CDR3, as DNA: TGTGCCAGCAGTCTAGGACAGGTTAATTCACCCCTCCACTTT.